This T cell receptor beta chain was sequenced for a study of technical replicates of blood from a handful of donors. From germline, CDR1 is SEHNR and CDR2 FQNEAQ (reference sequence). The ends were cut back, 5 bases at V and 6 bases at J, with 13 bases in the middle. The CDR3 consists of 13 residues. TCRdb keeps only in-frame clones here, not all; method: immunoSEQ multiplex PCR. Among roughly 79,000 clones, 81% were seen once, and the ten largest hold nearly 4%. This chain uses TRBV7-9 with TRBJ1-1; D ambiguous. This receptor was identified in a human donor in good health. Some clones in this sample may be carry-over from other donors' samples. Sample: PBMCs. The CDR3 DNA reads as TGTGCCAGCAGCCCCCCAGCCGGGGCTGAAGCTTTCTTT. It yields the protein CASSPPAGAEAFF.